The rows below give T cell receptor beta chains drawn from one sample of a study of T cells after yellow fever vaccination. TCRdb re-called the 5' RACE reads through MiXCR, storing one row per CDR3 protein. The sample shows 550,000 or so distinct CDR3 sequences, 15% to 20% of them seen only once. The material sequenced was PBMCs, taken 15 days after the yellow fever booster vaccination. All receptors come from a man younger than 40 who received the YFV17D yellow fever vaccine. Each CDR3 is given with its conserved first and last residue. Rows may omit the clone size; those that give it use once, few, many or a size class.

V	size	J	CDR3
TRBV7-2	NA	TRBJ2-3	CASSHKAGAGADTQYF
TRBV29-1	NA	TRBJ2-7	CSVEVGGPNEQYF
TRBV20-1	few	TRBJ2-6	CSARDTVNGANVLTF
TRBV18	NA	TRBJ2-6	CASSRFVSGANVLTF
TRBV4-3	NA	TRBJ2-5	CASSRGAQYF
TRBV4-3	few	TRBJ2-1	CASSQGSGIGRNEQFF
TRBV7-2	NA	TRBJ2-1	CASRGTRATLNEQFF
TRBV5-1	NA	TRBJ2-7	CASSLGTQGMFEQYF
TRBV12-3/TRBV12-4	NA	TRBJ2-5	CASSFTQGEEETQYF
TRBV7-2	NA	TRBJ2-1	CASSPWVSGGEQFF
TRBV29-1	few	TRBJ2-1	CSVKQYNEQFF
TRBV29-1	NA	TRBJ1-6	CSVKTGSSYNSPLHF
TRBV7-9	NA	TRBJ2-3	CASRAGTGSTDTQYF
TRBV20-1	few	TRBJ1-2	CSGGPGSQTYTF
TRBV12-3/TRBV12-4	NA	TRBJ2-2	CASSVGFPNTGELFF
TRBV10-3	few	TRBJ2-7	CAISGDRNEQYF
TRBV18	few	TRBJ2-1	CASSLQRGGEQFF
TRBV7-2	NA	TRBJ2-7	CASSNHRDRPSYEQYF
TRBV20-1	NA	TRBJ2-7	CSTPGTGGYEQYF
TRBV6-1	NA	TRBJ2-2	CASRPPRGGTGELFF
TRBV12-3/TRBV12-4	NA	TRBJ2-1	CASSPLDYNKQFF
TRBV5-1	few	TRBJ2-4	CASSLAGTGKAKNIQYF
TRBV9	NA	TRBJ2-7	CASSPSGATPSYEQYF
TRBV7-3	NA	TRBJ2-7	CASSPGTSFSYEQYF
TRBV3-1	few	TRBJ2-1	CASSPIPGLEHTSYNEQFF
TRBV4-2	NA	TRBJ2-7	CASGFEDGGLEQYF
TRBV20-1	NA	TRBJ1-1	CSASRGVDPRVGFF
TRBV28	NA	TRBJ1-2	CASSPPDRGIHGYTF
TRBV12-3/TRBV12-4	few	TRBJ2-3	CASSQPTSGTDTQYF
TRBV10-1	NA	TRBJ2-5	CASSESDGRLTQETQYF
TRBV7-2	few	TRBJ1-1	CASSSRPGHTEAFF
TRBV4-1	NA	TRBJ1-3	CASSRRDIDLGSGNTIYF
TRBV6-1	NA	TRBJ1-1	CASSEYGGNTEAFF
TRBV13	few	TRBJ2-7	CASSLSGEDEKEQYF
TRBV28	NA	TRBJ2-5	CASSYPLGVRETQYF
TRBV6-1	once	TRBJ2-5	CASSPSEQETQYF
TRBV7-9	NA	TRBJ2-7	CASSLAYQGHFYEQYF
TRBV6-1	NA	TRBJ2-3	CASKTVVSTDTQYF
TRBV12-3/TRBV12-4	few	TRBJ2-1	CASSPSTRSSYNEQFF
TRBV24-1	NA	TRBJ2-3	CATSSGTRSDTQYF
TRBV20-1	NA	TRBJ2-2	CSAIGTLNTGELFF
TRBV20-1	NA	TRBJ2-7	CSARETGGRYEQYF
TRBV7-8	many	TRBJ2-7	CASSARQYEQYF